The 21 T cell receptor beta chains in this list originate from one sample, sequenced in a study of graft-versus-host responses after intestinal transplantation. The antigens for these receptors are not known. Sequencing used immunoSEQ multiplex PCR; TCRdb keeps in-frame clones, though not all of them. The sample shows 80,000 to 90,000 clones, roughly 90% of them seen only once. The material was unstimulated CD4+ T cells sorted from spleen or lymph node cells, obtained before intestinal transplant. The receptor set was obtained from a human donor who received an intestinal transplant.

The V gene is TRBV28, the J gene TRBJ2-2; 7 bases map to TRBD1. V shed 6 bases and J 6 bases; nucleotides not matched to a gene: 7. Germline V gene lookup returns CDR1 MDHEN and CDR2 SYDVKM. The CDR3 is made up of 14 amino acids. DNA of the CDR3: TGTGCCAGCAGCCACCGACAGGGAGCCGGGGAGCTGTTTTTT. As protein: CASSHRQGAGELFF.

V is TRBV18 and J is TRBJ2-3, with 8 bases identical to TRBD2. The CDR3 runs to 14 residues. The germline V gene encodes CDR1 KGHSH and CDR2 LQKENI. Unmatched junction bases numbered 2, after V lost 1 base and J lost 5 bases. This chain's CDR3 is CASSPRAGGDTQYF. CDR3 nucleotide sequence: TGTGCCAGCTCACCACGTGCGGGGGGAGATACGCAGTATTTT.

The chain uses TRBV7-9 and TRBJ1-4; 8 nucleotides agree with TRBD1. V trimming: 5 bases; J trimming: 3 bases; junction bases outside the gene matches: 2. This CDR3 spans 14 amino acids. CDR1 is SEHNR and CDR2 is FQNEAQ in the germline V gene (reference sequence). The CDR3 protein is CASSPQGANEKLFF. The CDR3 nucleotides are TGTGCCAGCAGCCCACAGGGGGCTAATGAAAAACTGTTTTTT.

V usage is TRBV7-6 and J usage is TRBJ1-4; 8 bases match TRBD1. Trimming took 4 bases from V and 7 from J; bases not matched to a gene: 2. This CDR3 has 13 amino acids. From germline, CDR1 is SGHVS and CDR2 FNYEAQ. In DNA, the CDR3 is TGTGCCAGCAGCTCGGACAGGGCTGAAAAACTGTTTTTT. Its protein is CASSSDRAEKLFF.

This sequence joins TRBV10-3 and TRBJ2-5; 8 bases match TRBD2. CDR1 ENHRY and CDR2 SYGVKD come from the germline V gene. The trim removed 6 bases at V and 3 bases at J, leaving 6 bases unmatched. The CDR3 runs to 14 residues. In nucleotides, the CDR3 is TGTGCCATCAGAAAAACTAGCGGTGAAGAGACCCAGTACTTC. Amino acid sequence: CAIRKTSGEETQYF.

V usage is TRBV5-6 and J usage is TRBJ1-3; D is ambiguous. CDR1 and CDR2 (germline): SGHDT, YYEEEE. The CDR3 is 14 residues long. The V gene lost 0 bases and the J gene lost 0 bases, with 4 bases spanning the gap. As DNA, the CDR3 is TGTGCCAGCAGCTTGGAAGCCTCTGGAAACACCATATATTTT. Its protein product is CASSLEASGNTIYF.

This clone has only one observation. V is TRBV7-9 and J is TRBJ1-2; 8 nucleotides align to TRBD1. The CDR3 is made up of 18 amino acids. The J segment lost 1 base and the V segment lost 5 bases, leaving 15 bases of the junction unmatched. Germline CDR1 and CDR2: SEHNR and FQNEAQ (reference sequence). The CDR3 DNA sequence: TGTGCCAGCAGCGGAACCGTTGGGACAGGCCACCGTAACTATGGCTACACCTTC. It is translated as CASSGTVGTGHRNYGYTF.

This chain uses TRBV14 with TRBJ2-5; TRBD2 matches 7 bases. Germline values: CDR1 SGHDN, CDR2 FVKESK. CDR3 size: 15 residues. V was pared by 0 bases and J by 5 bases, with 6 bases of the junction left unmatched. The CDR3 DNA reads TGTGCCAGCAGCCAAGATCTCTGGCGGGGGGAGACCCAGTACTTC. It codes for CASSQDLWRGETQYF.

The CDR3, as DNA: TGTGCTAGTGGCTGGACAGGGATTTATGGCTACACCTTC. Its translation: CASGWTGIYGYTF. The V gene is TRBV12-5, the J gene TRBJ1-2; 8 positions agree with TRBD1. The CDR3 runs 13 residues. Germline lookup yields CDR1 LGHNT and CDR2 FRNRAP. Losses at the gene ends were 6 bases for V and 5 bases for J; bases not matched to a gene: 5.

This rearrangement joins TRBV18 to TRBJ2-2; 7 bases match TRBD1. Per the germline V gene, CDR1 is KGHSH and CDR2 is LQKENI. V was clipped by 4 bases and J by 5 bases; unmatched bases: 1. CDR3 length: 13 residues. The CDR3 spells CASSLRGTGELFF. CDR3 coding DNA: TGTGCCAGCTCACTCAGGGGGACCGGGGAGCTGTTTTTT.

The rearrangement uses TRBV5-6 and TRBJ1-2, with 8 bases lining up with TRBD1. This CDR3 contains 15 residues. Germline CDR1 SGHDT, CDR2 YYEEEE. Trimming cost V 5 bases and J 7 bases; bases outside gene matches: 13. This CDR3 reads CASRPTGTGGGGYTF. CDR3 in DNA: TGTGCCAGCAGACCTACCGGGACAGGCGGTGGTGGCTACACCTTC.

This clone was seen just once. The chain links TRBV5-4 to TRBJ2-7; 9 bases match TRBD1. CDR3 length: 15 amino acids. J gave up 3 bases and V 4 bases, and 8 bases lay outside the gene matches. CDR1 is SGHNT and CDR2 is YYREEE in the germline V gene (reference sequence). CDR3 DNA sequence: TGTGCCAGCAGCGGGAGACAGGGGGGTTTCTACGAGCAGTACTTC. This gives the protein CASSGRQGGFYEQYF.

The J gene is TRBJ2-7, the V gene TRBV15; a weak D match, TRBD2 (6 bases). CDR1 is LNHNV and CDR2 is YYDKDF in the germline V gene (reference sequence). The CDR3 has 13 residues. The germline V and J ends were trimmed by 3 bases and 5 bases, with 11 bases remaining between them. CDR3 protein: CATSSRGGDEQYF. The CDR3 coding sequence is TGTGCCACCAGCAGTAGAGGAGGGGACGAGCAGTACTTC.

The V call is TRBV19, the J call TRBJ2-5; TRBD2 is a possible D gene (6 bases). Germline V lookup: CDR1 LNHDA, CDR2 SQIVND (reference sequence). CDR3 length: 15 amino acids. V lost 0 bases and J lost 4, with 12 bases in between. The CDR3 DNA reads as TGTGCCAGTAGTATAGAAGGAGGGGCCGGAGAGACCCAGTACTTC. Amino acid sequence: CASSIEGGAGETQYF.

This chain connects TRBV5-1 to TRBJ2-3; the match to TRBD1 covers 8 bases. The CDR3 runs to 15 residues. Unmatched junction bases numbered 2, after V lost 2 bases and J lost 0 bases. From germline, CDR1 is SGHRS and CDR2 YFSETQ. The chain's CDR3 is CASSLRQGSTDTQYF. CDR3 in DNA: TGCGCCAGCAGCTTACGACAGGGGAGCACAGATACGCAGTATTTT. Based on the CDR3 plus reference TRBV5-1 and TRBJ2-3, the full variable domain is KAGVTQTPRYLIKTRGQQVTLSCSPISGHRSVSWYQQTPGQGLQFLFEYFSETQRNKGNFPGRFSGRQFSNSRSEMNVSTLELGDSALYLCASSLRQGSTDTQYFGPGTRLTVL.

The genes are TRBV7-6 and TRBJ1-2; 10 bases line up with TRBD1. This CDR3 contains 16 residues. Germline V gene sequence: CDR1 SGHVS, CDR2 FNYEAQ. V lost 5 bases to trimming and J lost 2 bases; unmatched junction nucleotides: 8. For the CDR3, the DNA is TGTGCCAGCAGCGAAAACCCGGGACAGGGGAACTATGGCTACACCTTC. Protein sequence: CASSENPGQGNYGYTF.

The chain combines TRBV7-9 with TRBJ2-5; 14 nucleotides match TRBD2. The germline V gene encodes CDR1 SEHNR and CDR2 FQNEAQ (reference sequence). With V trimmed by 1 base and J by 5 bases, 6 bases remained unmatched. This CDR3 has 17 residues. The CDR3 region has the DNA TGTGCCAGCAGCTTAGGGCGACTAGCGGGGGGGCCGGAGACCCAGTACTTC. Translating gives CASSLGRLAGGPETQYF.

The V call is TRBV5-4, the J call TRBJ2-1; 9 nucleotides match TRBD2. The CDR3 has 16 residues. The germline V gene has CDR1 SGHNT and CDR2 YYREEE (reference sequence). The J segment lost 6 bases and the V segment lost 0 bases, leaving 7 bases of the junction unmatched. Here the CDR3 DNA reads TGTGCCAGCAGCTTGGAGCGCGGGGGGGCGGTCAATGAGCAGTTCTTC. It is translated as CASSLERGGAVNEQFF. Combining the CDR3 with reference TRBV5-4 and TRBJ2-1 gives the whole variable domain ETGVTQSPTHLIKTRGQQVTLRCSSQSGHNTVSWYQQALGQGPQFIFQYYREEENGRGNFPPRFSGLQFPNYSSELNVNALELDDSALYLCASSLERGGAVNEQFFGPGTRLTVL.

CDR3 coding DNA: TGTGCCAGCAGAGTCAGGGCCACAGCCCAGAACACCGGGGAGCTGTTTTTT. Protein product: CASRVRATAQNTGELFF. The V and J genes are TRBV27 and TRBJ2-2; a weak D match, TRBD1 (5 bases). The V end lost 6 bases, the J end lost 1 base, and 18 bases lay between the germline ends. CDR1 MNHEY and CDR2 SMNVEV come from the germline V gene (reference sequence). The CDR3 has 17 residues.

The chain joins TRBV12-5 to TRBJ1-1; D is perhaps TRBD1 (5 bases). Trimming took off 0 bases at V and 6 bases at J, with 5 bases between the two ends. The CDR3 sequence is 12 residues long. Germline V gene lookup returns CDR1 LGHNT and CDR2 FRNRAP. In DNA form, the CDR3 reads TGTGCTAGTGGTTTGGTAGGGGCTGAAGCTTTCTTT. It specifies CASGLVGAEAFF.

V gene TRBV11-2 combines with J gene TRBJ1-5; D ambiguous. The ends were cut back, 5 bases at V and 2 bases at J, with 13 bases in the middle. CDR1 is SGHAT, CDR2 FQNNGV, per germline. The CDR3 loop spans 15 amino acids. The CDR3 sequence is CASSGGRSGNQPQHF. In nucleotides, the CDR3 is TGTGCCAGCAGCGGAGGGAGGTCGGGCAATCAGCCCCAGCATTTT.